This TCR beta chain stems from a study of cytotoxic CD8 clonotypes in ibrutinib-treated CLL (dated by TCRdb to the early 2020s). With respect to the entire study: In this cohort, approximately 15 patients were treatment-naive and about ten were relapsed/refractory, while roughly 17 had unmutated IGHV. On average, each sample had roughly 230,000 productive templates and more than 85,000 productive rearrangements. Cryopreserved peripheral blood mononuclear cells were collected at three points: before therapy, at response, and at either sustained remission or disease progression. Partial responses were observed in roughly 24 patients and complete responses in 2; after a median follow-up of around 68 months, remission was maintained in approximately 14 patients and progression was observed in approximately 12. Samples at response were collected after a median of roughly 13 months of treatment, with a range of about 6 to 40 months. Every sample from remission and from progressive disease was obtained while the patients were still on ibrutinib. Longitudinal samples were available for about 30% of the 86 trial participants. Results and caveats for the whole study, not just this receptor: Baseline clonality was found to be higher than that of age-matched healthy donors and was strongly correlated with circulating CD8+ T-cell counts. Public clonotypes were rare and either contracted or stayed stable during treatment, and the rise in clonality at ibrutinib response reflected the expansion of private clonotypes. Lymph node repertoires were not examined, and the timing of sampling was not matched between patients in sustained remission and those whose disease progressed. At ibrutinib response clonality went up, during sustained remission it held steady, and at progression it dropped back toward baseline.

This specimen's time point label, interpreted: 20 to 25 months on ibrutinib. For TCR beta library preparation, 1.5 to 2.5 micrograms of genomic DNA were extracted from the cryopreserved PBMCs. Longitudinal blood samples from CLL patients on ibrutinib monotherapy underwent high-throughput TCR beta sequencing. The patients were enrolled in a single-center, open-label phase 2 trial of ibrutinib monotherapy. The CDR3 sequence holds 15 residues, the cysteine and phenylalanine included. Only the CDR3 DNA stays, 45 bases, in frame from base 1. Trimming removed 4 bases from V and 7 bases from J, leaving 19 bases between the germline ends. Taken from the germline V gene, the CDR1 and CDR2 loops are SGHRS and YFSETQ. A MiSeq instrument was used for deep resolution sequencing, which targeted depths ranging from 1 in 1 million up to 1 in 200,000 T cells, with coverage averaging 10x for each clonotype. The immunoSEQ hsTCRB Kit was used to generate TCR beta libraries. Concerning the study's data processing: ImmunoSEQ Data Assistant and ImmunoSEQ Analyzer were used for data analysis, and V, D and J genes were assigned according to IMGT definitions. Clonality was computed as one minus normalized Shannon entropy of productive rearrangement frequencies, ranging from 0 to 1. Public clonotype analysis was restricted to overrepresented clonotypes comprising at least 0.05% of each patient's repertoire. Repertoires from about a dozen age-matched healthy donors in immuneACCESS were used as clonality controls. TCRdb re-hosts the immuneACCESS table, in-frame sequences only. Its copies lack some clones; in the studies checked, an unresolved V gene accounts for under half of them, and the cause for the rest is not known. For V, J and clone size, that table is used; D and trimming come from the DNA. The sample table holds 150,000 to 250,000 clones, of which roughly 72% were seen once. The ten biggest clones cover roughly an eighth of the sample.

As concerns this clone: What this receptor recognizes is not known. Per-nucleotide qualities are absent, and no much larger clonotype sits a single base away.

This clonotype was sampled from a human donor with chronic lymphocytic leukemia. The chain was built from TRBV5-1 and TRBJ2-3, with the D gene too uncertain to name. The sample in question was PBMCs, obtained after 24 months of ibrutinib treatment. The CDR3 has the sequence CASSPESTTLHTQYF. The sequenced DNA: TGCGCCAGCAGCCCCGAAAGTACGACCCTTCATACGCAGTATTTT.